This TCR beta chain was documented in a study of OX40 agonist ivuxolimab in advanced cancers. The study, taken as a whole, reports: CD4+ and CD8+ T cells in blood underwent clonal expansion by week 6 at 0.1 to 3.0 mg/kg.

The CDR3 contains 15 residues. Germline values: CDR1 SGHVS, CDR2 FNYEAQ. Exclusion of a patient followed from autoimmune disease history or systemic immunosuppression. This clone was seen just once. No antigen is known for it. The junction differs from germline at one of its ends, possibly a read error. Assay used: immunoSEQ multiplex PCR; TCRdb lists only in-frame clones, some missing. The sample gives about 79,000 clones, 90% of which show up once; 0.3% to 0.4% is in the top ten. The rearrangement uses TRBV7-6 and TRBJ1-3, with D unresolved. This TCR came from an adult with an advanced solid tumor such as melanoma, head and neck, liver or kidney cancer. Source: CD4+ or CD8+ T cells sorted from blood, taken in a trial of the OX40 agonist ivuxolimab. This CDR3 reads CASSLAFGSGNTIYF. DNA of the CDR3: TGTGCCAGCAGCCTAGCTTTCGGCTCTGGAAACACCATATATTTT.